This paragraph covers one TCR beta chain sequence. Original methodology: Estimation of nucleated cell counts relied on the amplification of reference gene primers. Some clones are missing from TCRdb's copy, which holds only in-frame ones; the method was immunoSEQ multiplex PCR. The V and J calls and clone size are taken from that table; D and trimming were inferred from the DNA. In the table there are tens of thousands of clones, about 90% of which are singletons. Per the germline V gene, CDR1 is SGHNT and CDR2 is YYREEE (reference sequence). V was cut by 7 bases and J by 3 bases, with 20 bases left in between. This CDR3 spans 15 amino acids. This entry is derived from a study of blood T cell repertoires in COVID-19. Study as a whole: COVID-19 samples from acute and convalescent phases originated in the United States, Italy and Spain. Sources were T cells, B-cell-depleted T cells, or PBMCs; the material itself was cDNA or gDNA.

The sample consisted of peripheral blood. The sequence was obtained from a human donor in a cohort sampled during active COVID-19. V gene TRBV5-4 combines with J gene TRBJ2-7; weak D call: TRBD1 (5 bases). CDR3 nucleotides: TGTGCCAGCTCGGTCCGGACATCTACCAACTACGAGCAGTACTTC. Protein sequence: CASSVRTSTNYEQYF.